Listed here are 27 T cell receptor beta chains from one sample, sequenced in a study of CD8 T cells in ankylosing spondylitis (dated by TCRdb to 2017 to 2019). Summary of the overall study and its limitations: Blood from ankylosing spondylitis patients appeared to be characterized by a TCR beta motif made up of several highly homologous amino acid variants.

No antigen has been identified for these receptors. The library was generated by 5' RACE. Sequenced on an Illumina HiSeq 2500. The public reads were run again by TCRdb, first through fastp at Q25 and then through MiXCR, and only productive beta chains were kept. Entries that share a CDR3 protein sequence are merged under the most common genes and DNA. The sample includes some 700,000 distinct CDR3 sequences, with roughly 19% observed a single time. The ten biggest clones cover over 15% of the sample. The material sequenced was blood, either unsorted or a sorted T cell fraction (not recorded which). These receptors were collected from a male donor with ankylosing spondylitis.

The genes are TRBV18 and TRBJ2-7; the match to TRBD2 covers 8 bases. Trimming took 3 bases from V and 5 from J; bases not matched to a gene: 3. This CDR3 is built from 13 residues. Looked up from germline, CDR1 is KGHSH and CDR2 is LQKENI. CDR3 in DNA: TGTGCCAGCTCACCCGAACTAGCGGACGAGCAGTACTTC. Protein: CASSPELADEQYF. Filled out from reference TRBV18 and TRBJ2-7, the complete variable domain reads NAGVMQNPRHLVRRRGQEARLRCSPMKGHSHVYWYRQLPEEGLKFMVYLQKENIIDESGMPKERFSAEFPKEGPSILRIQQVVRGDSAAYFCASSPELADEQYFGPGTRLTVT.

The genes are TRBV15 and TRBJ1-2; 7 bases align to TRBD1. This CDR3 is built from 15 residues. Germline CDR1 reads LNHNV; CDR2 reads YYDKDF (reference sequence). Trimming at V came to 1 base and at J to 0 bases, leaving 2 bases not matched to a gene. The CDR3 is CATSRAQGANYGYTF. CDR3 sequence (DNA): TGTGCCACCAGCAGAGCGCAGGGGGCTAACTATGGCTACACCTTC.

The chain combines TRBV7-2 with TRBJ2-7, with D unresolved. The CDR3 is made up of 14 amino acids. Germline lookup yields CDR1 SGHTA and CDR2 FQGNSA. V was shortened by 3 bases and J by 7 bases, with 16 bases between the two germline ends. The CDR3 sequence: CASSFNYPRGEQYF. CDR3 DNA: TGTGCCAGCAGCTTTAACTACCCACGAGGAGAGCAGTACTTC. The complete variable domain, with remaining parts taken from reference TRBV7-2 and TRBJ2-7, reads GAGVSQSPSNKVTEKGKDVELRCDPISGHTALYWYRQSLGQGLEFLIYFQGNSAPDKSGLPSDRFSAERTGGSVSTLTIQRTQQEDSAVYLCASSFNYPRGEQYFGPGTRLTVT.

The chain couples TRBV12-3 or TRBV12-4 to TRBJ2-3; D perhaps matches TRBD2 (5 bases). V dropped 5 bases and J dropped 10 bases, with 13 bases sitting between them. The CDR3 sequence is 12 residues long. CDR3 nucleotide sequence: TGTGCCAGCAGTCCCGAGGGCTATGCGCAGTATTTT. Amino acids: CASSPEGYAQYF.

CDR3 loop: CASSVEGRGTKETQYF. The CDR3 nucleotides are TGTGCCAGCAGCGTAGAAGGAAGGGGGACCAAAGAGACCCAGTACTTC. The chain recombines TRBV9 with TRBJ2-5, with D maybe TRBD1 (6 bases). The ends were cut back, 0 bases at V and 3 bases at J, with 15 bases in the middle. The germline gives CDR1 SGDLS, CDR2 YYNGEE. The CDR3 consists of 16 residues.

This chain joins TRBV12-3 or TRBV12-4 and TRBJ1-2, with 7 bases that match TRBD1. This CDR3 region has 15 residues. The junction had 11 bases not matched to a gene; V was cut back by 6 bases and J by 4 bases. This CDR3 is CASRYPGAGGYGYTF. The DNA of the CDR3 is TGTGCCAGCAGATATCCGGGGGCAGGGGGCTATGGCTACACCTTC.

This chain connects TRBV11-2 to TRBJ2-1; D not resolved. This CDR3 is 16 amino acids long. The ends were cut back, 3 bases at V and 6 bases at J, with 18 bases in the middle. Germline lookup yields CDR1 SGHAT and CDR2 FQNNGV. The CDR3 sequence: CASSFFGTLVGNEQFF. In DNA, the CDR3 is TGTGCCAGCAGCTTTTTTGGAACTCTGGTTGGCAATGAGCAGTTCTTC.

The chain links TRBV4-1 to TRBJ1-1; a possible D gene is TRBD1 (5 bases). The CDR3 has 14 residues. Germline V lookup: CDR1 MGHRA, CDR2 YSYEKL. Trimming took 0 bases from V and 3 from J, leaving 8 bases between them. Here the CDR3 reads CASSQEDTDTEAFF. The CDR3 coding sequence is TGCGCCAGCAGCCAAGAGGACACAGACACTGAAGCTTTCTTT.

CDR3 sequence: CASSLGLAGDGDTQYF. The CDR3 bases are TGTGCCAGCAGTTTAGGGCTAGCGGGGGACGGGGATACGCAGTATTTT. The rearrangement links TRBV28 to TRBJ2-3; 10 positions match TRBD2. In germline, CDR1 is MDHEN, CDR2 SYDVKM. V dropped 2 bases and J dropped 6; count of bases not matched to a gene: 8. The CDR3 is made up of 16 amino acids.

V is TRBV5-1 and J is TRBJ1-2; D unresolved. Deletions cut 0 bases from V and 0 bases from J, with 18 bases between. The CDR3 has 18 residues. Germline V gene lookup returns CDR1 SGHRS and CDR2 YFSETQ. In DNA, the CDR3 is TGCGCCAGCAGCTTGGCCAATCAGACCCAAACCCCTAACTATGGCTACACCTTC. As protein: CASSLANQTQTPNYGYTF. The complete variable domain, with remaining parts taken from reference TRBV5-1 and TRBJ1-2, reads KAGVTQTPRYLIKTRGQQVTLSCSPISGHRSVSWYQQTPGQGLQFLFEYFSETQRNKGNFPGRFSGRQFSNSRSEMNVSTLELGDSALYLCASSLANQTQTPNYGYTFGSGTRLTVV.

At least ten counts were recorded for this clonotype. The CDR3 bases are TGTGCCAGCAGCTCGCCCAGCGGGGGGGCTCAGGAGCTGTTTTTT. Translating gives CASSSPSGGAQELFF. The rearrangement uses TRBV7-2 and TRBJ2-2; 10 bases align to TRBD2. J lost 10 bases, V lost 4 bases, and 9 bases had no gene match. The CDR3 consists of 15 residues. Germline CDR1 is SGHTA and CDR2 is FQGNSA.

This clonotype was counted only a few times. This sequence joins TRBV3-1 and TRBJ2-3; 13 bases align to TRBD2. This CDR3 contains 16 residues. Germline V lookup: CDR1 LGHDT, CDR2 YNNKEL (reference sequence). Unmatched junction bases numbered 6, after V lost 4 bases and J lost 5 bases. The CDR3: CASSRGTSGIIDTQYF. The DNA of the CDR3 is TGTGCCAGCAGCCGAGGGACTAGCGGGATCATAGATACGCAGTATTTT.

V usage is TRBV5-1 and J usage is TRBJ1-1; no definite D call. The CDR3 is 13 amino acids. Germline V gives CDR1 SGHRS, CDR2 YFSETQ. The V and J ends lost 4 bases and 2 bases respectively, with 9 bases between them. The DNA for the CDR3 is TGCGCCAGCAGCGGAATCATCAACACTGAAGCTTTCTTT. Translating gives CASSGIINTEAFF. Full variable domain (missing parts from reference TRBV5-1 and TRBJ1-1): KAGVTQTPRYLIKTRGQQVTLSCSPISGHRSVSWYQQTPGQGLQFLFEYFSETQRNKGNFPGRFSGRQFSNSRSEMNVSTLELGDSALYLCASSGIINTEAFFGQGTRLTVV.

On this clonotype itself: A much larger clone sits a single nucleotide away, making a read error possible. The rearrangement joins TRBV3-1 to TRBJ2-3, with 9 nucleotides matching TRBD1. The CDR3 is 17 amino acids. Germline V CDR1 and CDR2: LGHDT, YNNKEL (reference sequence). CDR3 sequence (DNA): TGTGCCACCAGCCAAGATATGGGGACAGGGCGAGCGGATACGCAGTATTTT. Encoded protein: CATSQDMGTGRADTQYF.

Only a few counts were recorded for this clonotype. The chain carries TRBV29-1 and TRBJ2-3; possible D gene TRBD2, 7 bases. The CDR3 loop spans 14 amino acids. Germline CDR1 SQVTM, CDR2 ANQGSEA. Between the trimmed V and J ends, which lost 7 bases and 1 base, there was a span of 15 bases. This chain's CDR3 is CSAWGAGGTDTQYF. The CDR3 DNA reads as TGCAGCGCTTGGGGGGCGGGAGGCACAGATACGCAGTATTTT.

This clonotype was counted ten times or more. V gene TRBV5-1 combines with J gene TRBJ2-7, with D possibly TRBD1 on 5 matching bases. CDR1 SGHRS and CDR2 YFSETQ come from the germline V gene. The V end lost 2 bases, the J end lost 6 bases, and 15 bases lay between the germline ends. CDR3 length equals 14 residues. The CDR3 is CASSFGSGQVEQYF. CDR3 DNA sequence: TGCGCCAGCAGCTTCGGTTCAGGACAAGTCGAGCAGTACTTC.

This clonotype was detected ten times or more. The CDR3 is CASSLGESGYQPQHF. CDR3 coding DNA: TGTGCCAGCAGCTTAGGAGAGTCAGGGTATCAGCCCCAGCATTTT. V and J are TRBV7-8 and TRBJ1-5, with a weak D call TRBD1 (5 bases). The CDR3 runs to 15 residues. Germline V gene lookup returns CDR1 SGHVS and CDR2 FQNEAQ. Trimming took 1 base from V and 5 from J, leaving 12 bases between them.

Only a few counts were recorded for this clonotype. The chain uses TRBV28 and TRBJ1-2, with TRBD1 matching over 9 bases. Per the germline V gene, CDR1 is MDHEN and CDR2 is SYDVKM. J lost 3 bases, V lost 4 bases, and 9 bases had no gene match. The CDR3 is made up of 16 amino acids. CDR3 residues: CASSYPPGQGDYGYTF. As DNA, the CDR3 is TGTGCCAGCAGTTACCCTCCGGGACAGGGTGACTATGGCTACACCTTC.

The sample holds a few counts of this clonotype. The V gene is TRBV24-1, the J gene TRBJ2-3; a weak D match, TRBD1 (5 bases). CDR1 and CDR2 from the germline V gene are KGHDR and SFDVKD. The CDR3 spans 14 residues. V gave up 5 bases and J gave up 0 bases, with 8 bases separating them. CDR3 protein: CATSAWTSTDTQYF. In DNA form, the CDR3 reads TGTGCCACCAGTGCCTGGACAAGCACAGATACGCAGTATTTT.

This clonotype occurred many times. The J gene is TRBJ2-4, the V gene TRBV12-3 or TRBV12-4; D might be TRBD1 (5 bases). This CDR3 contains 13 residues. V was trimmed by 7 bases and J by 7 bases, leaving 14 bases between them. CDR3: CASKAGFVNIQYF. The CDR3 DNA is TGTGCCAGCAAAGCAGGGTTCGTCAACATTCAGTACTTC.

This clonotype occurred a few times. CDR3 residues: CASSPMDSLNTEAFF. In nucleotides, the CDR3 is TGTGCCAGCAGCCCGATGGACAGCCTGAACACTGAAGCTTTCTTT. The J gene is TRBJ1-1, the V gene TRBV11-2, with D tentatively TRBD1 (6 bases). With 5 bases removed from V and 0 bases from J, the gap between germline ends came to 13 bases. Germline V CDR1 and CDR2: SGHAT, FQNNGV. The CDR3 runs 15 residues.

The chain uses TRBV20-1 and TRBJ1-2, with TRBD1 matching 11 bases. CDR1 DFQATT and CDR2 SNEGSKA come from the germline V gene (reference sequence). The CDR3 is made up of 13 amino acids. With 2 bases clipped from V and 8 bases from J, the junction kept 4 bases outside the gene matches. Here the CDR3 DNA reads TGCAGTGCTAGAAGGACAGGGGGCAACGGCTACACCTTC. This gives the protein CSARRTGGNGYTF.

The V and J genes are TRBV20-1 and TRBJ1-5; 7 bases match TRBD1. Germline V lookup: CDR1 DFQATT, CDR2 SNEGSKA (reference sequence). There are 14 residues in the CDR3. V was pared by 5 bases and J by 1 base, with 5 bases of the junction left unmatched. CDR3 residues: CSAWDSSSNQPQHF. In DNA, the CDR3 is TGCAGTGCTTGGGACAGCTCAAGCAATCAGCCCCAGCATTTT.

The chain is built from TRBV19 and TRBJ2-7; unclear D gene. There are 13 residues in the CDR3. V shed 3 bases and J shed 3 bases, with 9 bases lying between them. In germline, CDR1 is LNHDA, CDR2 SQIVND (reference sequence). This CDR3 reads CASSMFQSYEQYF. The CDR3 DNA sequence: TGTGCCAGTAGTATGTTTCAGAGCTACGAGCAGTACTTC.

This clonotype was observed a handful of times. The CDR3 is CAISDTVGLAGGRDTGELFF. CDR3 coding DNA: TGTGCCATCAGCGACACCGTTGGACTAGCGGGAGGGCGAGACACCGGGGAGCTGTTTTTT. V is TRBV10-3 and J is TRBJ2-2, with 15 positions matching TRBD2. This CDR3 comprises 20 residues. CDR1 is ENHRY, CDR2 SYGVKD, per germline. Trimming at V came to 6 bases and at J to 3 bases, leaving 14 bases not matched to a gene.

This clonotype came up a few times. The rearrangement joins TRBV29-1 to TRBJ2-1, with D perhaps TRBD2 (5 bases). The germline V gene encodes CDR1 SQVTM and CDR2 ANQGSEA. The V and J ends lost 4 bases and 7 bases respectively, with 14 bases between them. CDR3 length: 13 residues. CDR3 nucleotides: TGCAGCGTTGTCGGTTCGGGGAGTAATGAGCAGTTCTTC. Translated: CSVVGSGSNEQFF.

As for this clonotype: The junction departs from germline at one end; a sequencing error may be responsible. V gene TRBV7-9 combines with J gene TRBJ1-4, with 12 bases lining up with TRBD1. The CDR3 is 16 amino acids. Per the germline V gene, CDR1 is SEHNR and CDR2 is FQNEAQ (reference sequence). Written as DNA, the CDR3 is TGTGCCAGCAGCCCAGGGACAGGGGGCATTAATGAAAAGCTGTTTTTT. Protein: CASSPGTGGINEKLFF. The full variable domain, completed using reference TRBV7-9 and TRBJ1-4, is DTGVSQNPRHKITKRGQNVTFRCDPISEHNRLYWYRQTLGQGPEFLTYFQNEAQLEKSRLLSDRFSAERPKGSFSTLEIQRTEQGDSAMYLCASSPGTGGINEKLFFGSGTQLSVL.